The 17 T cell receptor beta chains below all came from one sample that was sequenced in a study of T cell clonality in common variable immunodeficiency. The assay was immunoSEQ multiplex PCR, and TCRdb's table has in-frame clones only and misses some. The sample includes about 64,000 clones, none of them occurring once. The material sequenced was peripheral blood mononuclear cells. All receptors come from a person aged 18 to 75 in good health.

This clone appeared many times. CDR3 amino acids: CASSSPRTGVEQKLFF. The CDR3 bases that were read are TGTGCCAGCAGCTCCCCCCGAACAGGGGTAGAACAAAAA. The chain is built from TRBV7-8 and TRBJ1-4, with 7 bases fitting TRBD1. Coverage ceases 3 residues before the CDR3 finishes, and the germline J gene fills in the end. V trimming: 4 bases; J trimming: 9 bases; junction bases outside the gene matches: 14. Germline CDR1 and CDR2: SGHVS and FQNEAQ. The CDR3 is 16 residues long.

This clone was observed at least ten times. The read finishes 3 residues shy of the CDR3 end, and the germline J gene is used to complete it. The chain carries TRBV20-1 and TRBJ1-6; perhaps TRBD1 as D (5 bases). The CDR3 spans 13 residues. Trimming shortened V by 0 bases and J by 9 bases, and 9 bases separated the two germline ends. The V gene's germline CDR1 is DFQATT and CDR2 SNEGSKA (reference sequence). The CDR3 protein is CSARDRVGSPLHF. The covered CDR3 bases are TGCAGTGCTAGAGACAGGGTCGGTTCACCC.

This clone was found many times. CDR3 residues: CASSVGGHYNSPLHF. The CDR3 DNA, read in part, is TGTGCCAGCAGCGTAGGGGGACATTATAATTCACCC. The chain links TRBV9 to TRBJ1-6; D perhaps matches TRBD1 (6 bases). The read halts 3 residues ahead of the CDR3 end, with the missing end drawn from the germline J gene. The V gene lost 0 bases and the J gene lost 4 bases, with 8 bases spanning the gap. The V gene's germline CDR1 is SGDLS and CDR2 YYNGEE. This CDR3 comprises 15 residues.

There are many counts of this clone. The CDR3 DNA, read in part, is TGTGCCAGCAGTTTACTCCTTCAGGGCTCAGATACG. This codes for CASSLLLQGSDT. The full CDR3 protein is CASSLLLQGSDTQYF. The V gene is TRBV12-3 or TRBV12-4, the J gene TRBJ2-3; maybe TRBD1 (5 bases). The read comes to an end 3 residues before the CDR3 does, leaving the germline J gene to fill in the end. V lost 2 bases, J lost 4 bases, and 13 bases lay in between. This CDR3 spans 15 amino acids.

This clone was detected many times. The observed sequence ends 3 residues before the CDR3 terminus, with the missing tail filled in from the germline J gene. The chain joins TRBV13 to TRBJ2-1; 7 bases match TRBD1. CDR1 is PRHDT, CDR2 FYEKMQ, per germline (reference sequence). This CDR3 is 14 amino acids long. Trimming took 5 bases from V and 5 from J; bases not matched to a gene: 6. The sequenced part of the CDR3 DNA is TGTGCCAGCAGCACGACAGGGCCAAACAATGAG. Protein: CASSTTGPNNE. Given in full, the CDR3 is CASSTTGPNNEQFF.

The sequenced part of the CDR3 DNA is TGCGCCAGCAGCTTGGTTCCTAGCGGATTAAGCACAGATACG. This sequence encodes CASSLVPSGLSTDT. The complete CDR3 protein is CASSLVPSGLSTDTQYF. The chain combines TRBV5-1 with TRBJ2-3; 7 bases are a match to TRBD2. The missing CDR3 end, 3 residues past where the read stops, is filled in from the germline J gene. CDR1 is SGHRS, CDR2 YFSETQ, per germline. This CDR3 region has 17 residues. V lost 0 bases, J lost 0 bases, and 7 bases stayed unmatched.

This clone was counted many times. The read ends 3 residues shy of where the CDR3 ends; the end is completed using the germline J gene. The J gene is TRBJ2-7, the V gene TRBV7-9; D is undetermined. V lost 1 base to trimming and J lost 1 base, with 11 bases between them. The CDR3 extends over 15 amino acids. Germline values: CDR1 SEHNR, CDR2 FQNEAQ (reference sequence). The covered CDR3 bases are TGTGCCAGCAGCTTAGTACAGTTTTCTTCCTACGAG. Protein: CASSLVQFSSYE. The entire CDR3 reads CASSLVQFSSYEQYF.

This clone was observed at least ten times. The read gets to within 3 residues of the CDR3 end, and the germline J gene fills in the rest. The rearrangement uses TRBV19 and TRBJ2-3; tentative D call: TRBD2 (5 bases). Trimming cost V 10 bases and J 1 base, with 12 bases left between them. Germline V CDR1 and CDR2: LNHDA, SQIVND (reference sequence). This CDR3 is 13 amino acids long. Partial CDR3 DNA: TGTGCCACTCTAGCTCAGGGCACAGATACG. Residues: CATLAQGTDT. The whole CDR3 sequence reads CATLAQGTDTQYF.

This clone was counted ten times or more. Coverage ceases 3 residues before the CDR3 finishes, and the germline J gene fills in the end. This sequence joins TRBV7-8 and TRBJ1-2, with 9 bases aligning to TRBD1. The CDR3 length is 15 residues. Germline V gene lookup returns CDR1 SGHVS and CDR2 FQNEAQ. The part of the CDR3 DNA that was read is TGTGCCAGCAGCTCACCGGGACAGGGCGCTAGAGGC. Translation gives CASSSPGQGARG. The entire CDR3 is CASSSPGQGARGYTF.

Many counts were recorded for this clone. The CDR3 bases that were read are TGCAGTGCTAGAGTCCCAGGTGATGGC. This codes for CSARVPGDG. The whole CDR3 is CSARVPGDGYTF. This chain uses TRBV20-1 with TRBJ1-2; D is uncertain. The observed sequence ends 3 residues before the CDR3 terminus, with the missing tail filled in from the germline J gene. CDR1 is DFQATT, CDR2 SNEGSKA, per germline (reference sequence). CDR3 size: 12 residues. V lost 1 base, J lost 6 bases, and 9 bases lay in between.

This clone was seen repeatedly, ten times or more. The read ends 3 residues before the CDR3 terminus; that terminus is restored from the germline J gene. This chain connects TRBV7-3 to TRBJ2-3; possibly TRBD2 for D (7 bases). The length of the CDR3 is 14 residues. Germline V lookup: CDR1 SGHTA, CDR2 FQGTGA. Trimming took off 6 bases at V and 6 bases at J, with 16 bases between the two ends. The part of the CDR3 DNA that was read is TGTGCCAGCAGGTCCCCGGGGGGCGGGGATACG. Translated: CASRSPGGGDT. The entire CDR3 reads CASRSPGGGDTQYF.

Concerning this clone itself: Read coverage stops 3 residues before the CDR3 terminus; the germline J gene supplies the remainder. This chain uses TRBV7-6 with TRBJ2-3; D assignment may be TRBD1 or TRBD2 (5 bases each). This CDR3 has 15 amino acids. Germline V lookup: CDR1 SGHVS, CDR2 FNYEAQ. V was pared by 8 bases and J by 0 bases, with 15 bases between. Here the CDR3 reads CASDSRRLSTDTQYF. The sequenced CDR3 bases are TGTGCCAGCGACAGCAGGAGGCTTAGCACAGATACG.

On this clone: The CDR3 extends 3 residues past the end of the read, so its final part is completed from the germline J gene. This chain connects TRBV7-3 to TRBJ1-2; maybe TRBD1 (6 bases). CDR1 and CDR2 (germline): SGHTA, FQGTGA. The CDR3 consists of 15 residues. The CDR3 loop is CASSLRGGGSYDYTF. Incomplete CDR3 DNA: TGTGCCAGCAGCTTACGGGGGGGCGGTTCCTACGAC.

This clone appeared many times. The sequence runs out 3 residues before the end of the CDR3; the remainder is reconstructed from the germline J gene. V gene TRBV5-1 combines with J gene TRBJ1-1, with TRBD1 matching over 8 bases. This CDR3 is 15 amino acids long. Germline V gene sequence: CDR1 SGHRS, CDR2 YFSETQ. V lost 0 bases to trimming and J lost 7 bases; unmatched junction nucleotides: 8. The sequenced CDR3 bases are TGCGCCAGCAGCTTGGGCCAGGGGGCGTCTAGTGAA. Translating it yields CASSLGQGASSE. The entire CDR3 protein reads CASSLGQGASSEAFF.

This clone has a count of ten or more. The read ends 3 residues before the CDR3 terminus; that terminus is restored from the germline J gene. J is TRBJ2-2 and V is TRBV30; 9 nucleotides match TRBD1. Per the germline V gene, CDR1 is GTSNPN and CDR2 is SVGIG (reference sequence). J gave up 5 bases and V 0 bases, and 7 bases lay outside the gene matches. This CDR3 comprises 16 residues. This CDR3 is CAWSVPGQGRTGELFF. The covered CDR3 bases are TGTGCCTGGAGTGTACCGGGACAGGGTCGGACCGGGGAG. Filled out from reference TRBV30 and TRBJ2-2, the complete variable domain reads SQTIHQWPATLVQPVGSPLSLECTVEGTSNPNLYWYRQAAGRGLQLLFYSVGIGQISSEVPQNLSASRPQDRQFILSSKKLLLSDSGFYLCAWSVPGQGRTGELFFGEGSRLTVL.

There are many counts of this clone. Sequencing ends 3 residues short of the CDR3 end; the germline J gene provides the rest. This rearrangement joins TRBV7-9 to TRBJ1-1; D might be TRBD1 (5 bases). CDR3 length: 14 amino acids. With 1 base removed from V and 1 base from J, the gap between germline ends came to 7 bases. In germline, CDR1 is SEHNR, CDR2 FQNEAQ (reference sequence). CDR3 amino acids: CASSLETENTEAFF. The sequenced CDR3 bases are TGTGCCAGCAGCTTAGAGACAGAGAACACTGAA.

This clone was seen repeatedly, ten times or more. The sequence runs out 3 residues before the end of the CDR3; the remainder is reconstructed from the germline J gene. The rearrangement links TRBV2 to TRBJ1-2; 9 bases fit TRBD1. CDR3 length: 14 amino acids. J lost 7 bases, V lost 6 bases, and 9 bases had no gene match. Germline lookup yields CDR1 SNHLY and CDR2 FYNNEI. The covered CDR3 bases are TGTGCCAGCAGAGCCGGGGACAGGGAGGGTGGC. It translates to CASRAGDREGG. The entire CDR3 sequence reads CASRAGDREGGYTF.